This entry is about one T cell receptor (beta chain). The antigen is not known. The CDR3 contains 14 residues. Germline CDR1 is MNHEY and CDR2 is SVGAGI. V lost 4 bases and J lost 5, with 14 bases in between. This specimen belongs to a study of cytomegalovirus exposure and HLA in healthy donors. Study overall: The same platform was used for the 100 to 150 validation repertoires and the roughly 640 first-cohort repertoires, a later analysis reported. The study, taken as a whole, reports: According to the study, approximately 150 TCR beta chains were cytomegalovirus-associated. Most TCR sequences showed up rarely, but some public TCRs showed up in many donors. Three CMV-associated chains proved CMV antigen-specific in vitro.

Profiling relied on immunoSEQ multiplex PCR, and the TCRdb table lists in-frame clones only, not all of them. This sample has fewer than 95,000 clones, with about 93% found just once. Specimen: PBMCs. V and J are TRBV6-5 and TRBJ1-2; D remains unclear. The source of this sequence is a woman aged 18-29 years in good health and CMV-seronegative. CDR3 nucleotide sequence: TGTGCCAGCAGTTCGAGCCCGGGGAGTTATGGCTACACCTTC. Translating gives CASSSSPGSYGYTF.